Here is one T cell receptor (beta chain) with its context. This clone has only a few counts. It has no known antigen specificity. Base qualities are not provided; no much larger clone lies one nucleotide away. The immunoSEQ Assay, a bias-controlled multiplex PCR, was used to amplify TCRbeta CDR3 regions from genomic DNA. The study's own analysis went as follows. Within the assay, amplification of reference gene primers was used to estimate how many nucleated cells each sample contained. Sequence reads were collapsed and filtered to measure the absolute abundance of every unique TCRbeta CDR3 rearrangement. For each sample, productive Simpson clonality was calculated as the square root of Simpson's diversity index across productive rearrangements. What TCRdb holds here is the immuneACCESS table cut down to in-frame rearrangements. Part of the clones is not present; checked against another copy, under half of the missing clones reflect an unresolved V gene, and the others are unexplained. Clonal size and the V and J genes are those of that table, whereas D and trimming came from the DNA. In this sample the table shows roughly 280,000 clones, roughly 90% of which occur a single time. Over 1.5% of the sample comes from the top ten.

The collaborating institutions used their own protocols to collect whole blood in K2EDTA tubes. For TCRbeta analysis, collaborators shipped samples in one of three forms: frozen whole blood, isolated PBMCs, or DNA extracted from either of those sample types. V lost 2 bases and J lost 6 bases; the stretch between them is 14 bases long. Sequences SEHNR (CDR1) and FQNEAQ (CDR2) are obtained from the germline V gene (reference sequence). The CDR3, from cysteine to phenylalanine, totals 15 residues. Just the 45-base CDR3 DNA is kept, in frame starting at base 1. The data are from a study of blood T cell repertoires in COVID-19 (dated by TCRdb to about 2020). Regarding the complete study: Samples from collaborators originated in the United States, Italy and Spain and spanned both the acute and convalescent phases of COVID-19. The dataset comprised deeply sampled blood TCRbeta repertoires from subjects exposed to, actively infected with, or recovered from COVID-19. The material from the prospective study consisted of cDNA or gDNA derived from T cells, B-cell-depleted T cells, or PBMCs. A freely available public database, intended as a resource for researchers studying the immune response to SARS-CoV-2, is where the repertoires were released. The samples were drawn from the first 160 participants of the ongoing ImmuneRACE study and from over a thousand subjects provided by 6 global collaborators. Where available, HLA class I and class II types were obtained from metadata supplied by the sample provider rather than from assay-based typing. Sample metadata almost always included a de-identified subject ID, COVID-19 status, age in years and sex.

Results the study describes overall, beyond this receptor: Clinical and demographic metadata were provided uncurated, with the amount varying by source and participant.

The source of this sequence is a man aged 25-45 years with active or convalescent COVID-19. Specimen: peripheral blood. The chain employs TRBV7-9 and TRBJ2-1; the D gene is possibly TRBD2, with 6 bases matching. The sequenced DNA is TGTGCCAGCAGCTTATGGGGGGAACCAGTCAATGAGCAGTTCTTC. Its amino acids are CASSLWGEPVNEQFF.